This T cell receptor (beta chain) was recovered during a study of T cell clonality in common variable immunodeficiency. Regarding the study as a whole: Links between repertoire features and CVID complications were heterogeneity-limited.

Assay used: immunoSEQ multiplex PCR; TCRdb lists only in-frame clones, some missing. Recorded here are about 60,000 clones, none singletons. Germline V gene data show CDR1 as SGHAT and CDR2 as FQNNGV. CDR3 length equals 15 residues. This clone was seen many times. Its target is not known. The observed sequence ends 3 residues before the CDR3 terminus, with the missing tail filled in from the germline J gene. The sequence was obtained from a person aged 18-69 years in good health. The chain has TRBV11-2 and TRBJ1-2; the match to TRBD1 covers 12 bases. The sequenced material came from peripheral blood mononuclear cells. The CDR3 protein is CASSLPGQGAEGYTF. Incomplete CDR3 DNA: TGTGCCAGCAGCTTGCCGGGACAGGGGGCGGAAGGC. The full variable domain, its missing parts supplied by reference TRBV11-2 and TRBJ1-2, is EAGVAQSPRYKIIEKRQSVAFWCNPISGHATLYWYQQILGQGPKLLIQFQNNGVVDDSQLPKDRFSAERLKGVDSTLKIQPAKLEDSAVYLCASSLPGQGAEGYTFGSGTRLTVV.